The 27 T cell receptor beta chains given below trace back to one sample, sequenced in a study of blood T cells in healthy people across ages. Combining a sample-barcoded 5' primer with a J-beta primer mix, a second PCR ran for roughly 7 to 11 cycles. TCRdb redid the calling of the 5' RACE reads with MiXCR, one entry per CDR3 protein. The table includes roughly 1,500,000 distinct CDR3 sequences, about 31% detected once. The sequenced sample consisted of blood. The receptors stem from a woman aged 25 to 45 in good health.

CDR3 amino acids: CASSLDLADYEQYF. The CDR3 DNA is TGTGCCAGCAGCTTAGATTTAGCGGACTACGAGCAGTACTTC. The chain carries TRBV11-2 and TRBJ2-7, with D maybe TRBD2 (6 bases). Deletions cut 0 bases from V and 3 bases from J, with 9 bases between. CDR1 is SGHAT and CDR2 is FQNNGV in the germline V gene. This CDR3 is 14 amino acids long.

The rearrangement links TRBV28 to TRBJ1-4; D is undetermined. Germline values: CDR1 MDHEN, CDR2 SYDVKM. With 3 bases removed from V and 10 bases from J, the gap between germline ends came to 9 bases. The CDR3 runs to 12 residues. The CDR3 bases are TGTGCCAGCAGTTTCGGAAGACGAAAACTGTTTTTT. Translation: CASSFGRRKLFF.

For this clonotype: A read error may be the cause here, since a much bigger clone is one base away. CDR3 protein: CASRPGRMAEKLFF. CDR3 DNA: TGTGCCAGCAGGCCAGGGAGAATGGCTGAAAAACTGTTTTTT. The chain joins TRBV27 to TRBJ1-4, with a tentative D call TRBD1 (5 bases). The germline V gene has CDR1 MNHEY and CDR2 SMNVEV (reference sequence). V was shortened by 6 bases and J by 7 bases, with 15 bases between the two germline ends. The CDR3 is 14 residues long.

The J gene is TRBJ2-1, the V gene TRBV27, with no clear D. Germline values: CDR1 MNHEY, CDR2 SMNVEV (reference sequence). Trimming pared 5 bases from V and 4 bases from J, leaving 15 bases between. The CDR3 totals 15 residues. CDR3 amino acids: CASSPPHRAYNEQFF. Written as DNA, the CDR3 is TGTGCCAGCAGTCCACCCCACCGGGCTTACAATGAGCAGTTCTTC.

In its sample, this clonotype was seen a few times. The J gene is TRBJ1-5, the V gene TRBV12-3 or TRBV12-4; D not resolved. The CDR3 has 15 amino acids. Trimming stripped 3 bases from V and 0 bases from J, with 9 bases between. CDR3 region: CASSFEGHSNQPQHF. The CDR3 DNA sequence: TGTGCCAGCAGTTTCGAAGGGCATAGCAATCAGCCCCAGCATTTT.

This rearrangement joins TRBV11-2 to TRBJ2-5; 7 bases are a match to TRBD2. The end of the DNA is better explained by TRBJ2-7, so the J call may be wrong. The CDR3 consists of 17 residues. Germline-derived CDR1 and CDR2 are SGHAT and FQNNGV. The CDR3 spells CASSFPILAAWSYEQYF. CDR3 nucleotide sequence: TGTGCCAGCAGCTTCCCGATCCTAGCGGCCTGGTCCTACGAGCAGTACTTC.

The chain has TRBV12-3 or TRBV12-4 and TRBJ1-4; possibly TRBD1 for D (5 bases). V lost 8 bases to trimming and J lost 4 bases, with 14 bases between them. This CDR3 is 14 amino acids long. The DNA for the CDR3 is TGTGCCAGCGGGGGGACGGGGTATAATGAAAAACTGTTTTTT. It is translated as CASGGTGYNEKLFF.

V usage is TRBV5-1 and J usage is TRBJ2-1, with D maybe TRBD1 (6 bases). CDR1 and CDR2 from the germline V gene are SGHRS and YFSETQ. The CDR3 length is 16 residues. V was shortened by 4 bases and J by 8 bases, with 22 bases between the two germline ends. The CDR3 loop is CASSPGVSGFRYEQFF. CDR3 sequence (DNA): TGCGCCAGCAGCCCAGGGGTGTCGGGGTTTCGTTATGAGCAGTTCTTC.

This clonotype has a handful of counts. The chain uses TRBV3-1 and TRBJ2-5, with a tentative D call TRBD2 (6 bases). With 6 bases removed from V and 2 bases from J, the gap between germline ends came to 13 bases. The germline V gene encodes CDR1 LGHDT and CDR2 YNNKEL (reference sequence). The CDR3 covers 14 residues. The DNA of the CDR3 is TGTGCCAGCAGGCAACTAGCCCAACAAGAGACCCAGTACTTC. It translates to CASRQLAQQETQYF.

This clonotype was observed once. The chain uses TRBV20-1 and TRBJ1-2; D is unresolved. Deletions cut 4 bases from V and 1 base from J, with 7 bases between. Germline CDR1 is DFQATT and CDR2 is SNEGSKA (reference sequence). The CDR3 sequence is 12 residues long. The CDR3 protein is CSAIGDNYGYTF. As DNA, the CDR3 is TGCAGTGCTATCGGGGATAACTATGGCTACACCTTC.

This clonotype was found a few times. This chain joins TRBV4-1 and TRBJ2-1, with D possibly being TRBD1 (6 bases). The CDR3 sequence is 15 residues long. Per germline, CDR1 MGHRA and CDR2 YSYEKL. Trimming took 1 base from V and 6 from J, leaving 13 bases between them. The CDR3 is CASSQVLLQGNEQFF. The CDR3, as DNA: TGCGCCAGCAGCCAAGTCCTCTTACAGGGCAATGAGCAGTTCTTC.

The CDR3 region has the DNA TGTGCCAGCAGCCCCCAAACTAGCGGGGCATCCTACGAGCAGTACTTC. Translation: CASSPQTSGASYEQYF. The chain links TRBV7-2 to TRBJ2-7, with 10 positions matching TRBD2. J gave up 1 base and V 5 bases, and 8 bases lay outside the gene matches. The CDR3 covers 16 residues. Germline CDR1 SGHTA, CDR2 FQGNSA.

This clonotype occurred a few times. This chain connects TRBV6-1 to TRBJ1-4; D remains ambiguous. The CDR3 runs to 15 residues. The germline CDR1 and CDR2 sequences are MNHNS and SASEGT. The V end lost 2 bases, the J end lost 0 bases, and 7 bases lay between the germline ends. Written as DNA, the CDR3 is TGTGCCAGCAGTGAACAGGCTACAACTAATGAAAAACTGTTTTTT. Translating it yields CASSEQATTNEKLFF.

A note on this clonotype: The junction departs from germline at one end; a sequencing error may be responsible. The CDR3 nucleotides are TGTGCCGGCAGTTACTCGGGGACTCATTTCCAGAATGAGCAGTTCTTC. Protein sequence: CAGSYSGTHFQNEQFF. This chain joins TRBV6-2 or TRBV6-3 and TRBJ2-1; a weak D match, TRBD2 (6 bases). Per the germline V gene, CDR1 is MNHEY and CDR2 is SVGEGT. The CDR3 length is 16 residues.

A single count supports this clonotype. The rearrangement joins TRBV28 to TRBJ2-1, with 10 bases fitting TRBD1. Per germline, CDR1 MDHEN and CDR2 SYDVKM. The CDR3 is made up of 16 amino acids. V was clipped by 6 bases and J by 4 bases; unmatched bases: 9. The CDR3 coding sequence is TGTGCCAGCAGCTCCCCGACAGGGGGCCGGTACAATGAGCAGTTCTTC. Encoded protein: CASSSPTGGRYNEQFF.

This clonotype was detected only a few times. This sequence joins TRBV30 and TRBJ1-1; TRBD1 agrees at 8 bases. The CDR3 totals 13 residues. The germline V gene has CDR1 GTSNPN and CDR2 SVGIG (reference sequence). With V trimmed by 8 bases and J by 1 base, 6 bases remained unmatched. The CDR3 DNA follows: TGTGCCCTCCACAGGGGGGCGAACACTGAAGCTTTCTTT. It codes for CALHRGANTEAFF.

The sample holds a few counts of this clonotype. The rearrangement uses TRBV28 and TRBJ2-2, with 7 bases identical to TRBD1. Germline CDR1 is MDHEN and CDR2 is SYDVKM. The CDR3 contains 15 residues. The V segment lost 7 bases and the J segment 4 bases; nucleotides outside the gene matches: 9. The CDR3 sequence: CASTPTGSVTGELFF. The CDR3 coding sequence is TGTGCCAGCACCCCGACAGGGTCGGTCACCGGGGAGCTGTTTTTT.

This clonotype was observed at least ten times. The genes are TRBV20-1 and TRBJ2-1; 7 nucleotides align to TRBD1. J was trimmed by 9 bases and V by 3 bases; bases with no gene match: 5. Germline CDR1 reads DFQATT; CDR2 reads SNEGSKA (reference sequence). CDR3 length: 12 amino acids. The CDR3 region is CSARRDRAEQFF. In DNA form, the CDR3 reads TGCAGTGCTAGGAGAGACAGGGCTGAGCAGTTCTTC.

On this clonotype itself: Its ends do not fully match the called genes, so a read error is possible. The chain carries TRBV7-3 and TRBJ2-6, with 8 nucleotides matching TRBD1. The germline gives CDR1 SGHTA, CDR2 FQGTGA. The CDR3 is 17 residues long. CDR3 amino acids: CASSVTDRGSGANVLTF. As DNA, the CDR3 is TGTGCCAGCAGCGTAACAGACAGGGGCTCTGGGGCCAACGTCCTGACTTTC. The whole variable domain, filled in from reference TRBV7-3 and TRBJ2-6, reads GAGVSQTPSNKVTEKGKYVELRCDPISGHTALYWYRQSLGQGPEFLIYFQGTGAADDSGLPNDRFFAVRPEGSVSTLKIQRTERGDSAVYLCASSVTDRGSGANVLTFGAGSRLTVL.

In its sample, this clonotype was seen a few times. This chain uses TRBV12-3 or TRBV12-4 with TRBJ2-1; 12 nucleotides align to TRBD2. The junction had 9 bases not matched to a gene; V was cut back by 5 bases and J by 10 bases. The CDR3 is 15 residues long. CDR3 region: CASSPLAGGYLEQFF. The CDR3, as DNA: TGTGCCAGCAGTCCTCTAGCGGGGGGGTATCTGGAGCAGTTCTTC.

This clonotype was seen only a few times. V and J are TRBV27 and TRBJ2-5; TRBD2 matches 12 bases. The length of the CDR3 is 14 residues. The germline V gene encodes CDR1 MNHEY and CDR2 SMNVEV (reference sequence). The junction had 2 bases not matched to a gene; V was cut back by 8 bases and J by 1 base. The chain's CDR3 is CASRTSGAQETQYF. CDR3 DNA: TGTGCCAGCCGGACTAGCGGGGCCCAAGAGACCCAGTACTTC.

The chain uses TRBV7-2 and TRBJ2-6; D remains unclear. V lost 3 bases and J 0 bases, leaving 6 bases between the germline ends. The CDR3 runs to 15 residues. Per germline, CDR1 SGHTA and CDR2 FQGNSA. The CDR3 nucleotides are TGTGCCAGCAGCTTTAGGAACTCTGGGGCCAACGTCCTGACTTTC. Its protein product is CASSFRNSGANVLTF.

This chain connects TRBV5-1 to TRBJ1-3, with D hard to call. The V gene's germline CDR1 is SGHRS and CDR2 YFSETQ. The CDR3 spans 14 residues. V shed 2 bases and J shed 2 bases, with 8 bases lying between them. CDR3 sequence: CASSFDRTGNTIYF. CDR3 bases: TGCGCCAGCAGCTTCGATAGGACTGGAAACACCATATATTTT.

Here the CDR3 reads CASTPWASGGANTGELFF. CDR3 DNA: TGCGCCAGCACCCCGTGGGCTAGCGGGGGCGCGAACACCGGGGAGCTGTTTTTT. This chain links TRBV5-1 with TRBJ2-2, with 10 bases fitting TRBD2. The trim removed 6 bases at V and 0 bases at J, leaving 11 bases unmatched. Per the germline V gene, CDR1 is SGHRS and CDR2 is YFSETQ. This CDR3 comprises 18 residues. Together with reference TRBV5-1 and TRBJ2-2, the CDR3 gives the full variable domain: KAGVTQTPRYLIKTRGQQVTLSCSPISGHRSVSWYQQTPGQGLQFLFEYFSETQRNKGNFPGRFSGRQFSNSRSEMNVSTLELGDSALYLCASTPWASGGANTGELFFGEGSRLTVL.

This clonotype was picked up many times. V is TRBV9 and J is TRBJ1-2; no firm D call. The CDR3 covers 14 residues. Germline loops: CDR1 SGDLS, CDR2 YYNGEE. V lost 4 bases, J lost 6 bases, and 16 bases lay in between. In nucleotides, the CDR3 is TGTGCCAGCAGCTCACCCGGGAAATTTGATGGCTACACCTTC. It is translated as CASSSPGKFDGYTF.

This clonotype was observed many times. The chain carries TRBV3-1 and TRBJ2-3; D remains unclear. The CDR3 length is 15 residues. Germline values: CDR1 LGHDT, CDR2 YNNKEL (reference sequence). V lost 3 bases to trimming and J lost 3 bases, with 13 bases between them. This chain's CDR3 is CASSQPTKGTDTQYF. The CDR3 bases are TGTGCCAGCAGCCAGCCAACAAAAGGTACAGATACGCAGTATTTT.

This chain joins TRBV4-1 and TRBJ2-1; D tentatively reads TRBD1 or TRBD2 (6 bases each). CDR1 is MGHRA, CDR2 YSYEKL, per germline. The CDR3 covers 14 residues. V shed 4 bases and J shed 8 bases, with 15 bases lying between them. The CDR3 DNA is TGCGCCAGCAGCCCTCCCCGGGGGCTGGATGAGCAGTTCTTC. The encoded protein is CASSPPRGLDEQFF.